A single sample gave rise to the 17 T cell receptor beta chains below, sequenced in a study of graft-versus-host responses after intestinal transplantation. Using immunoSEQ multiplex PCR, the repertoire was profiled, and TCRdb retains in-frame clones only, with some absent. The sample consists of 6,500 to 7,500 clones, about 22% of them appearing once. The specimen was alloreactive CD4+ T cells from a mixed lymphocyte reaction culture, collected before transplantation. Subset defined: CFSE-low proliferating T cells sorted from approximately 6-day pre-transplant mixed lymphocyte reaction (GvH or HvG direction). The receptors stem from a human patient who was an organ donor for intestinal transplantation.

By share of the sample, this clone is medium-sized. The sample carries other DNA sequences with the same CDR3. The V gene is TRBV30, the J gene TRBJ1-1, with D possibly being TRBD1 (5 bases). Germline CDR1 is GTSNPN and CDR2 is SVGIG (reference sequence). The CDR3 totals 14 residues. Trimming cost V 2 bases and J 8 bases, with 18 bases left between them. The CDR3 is CAWSHGTPPKEAFF. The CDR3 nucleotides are TGTGCCTGGAGTCATGGGACTCCCCCCAAGGAAGCTTTCTTT.

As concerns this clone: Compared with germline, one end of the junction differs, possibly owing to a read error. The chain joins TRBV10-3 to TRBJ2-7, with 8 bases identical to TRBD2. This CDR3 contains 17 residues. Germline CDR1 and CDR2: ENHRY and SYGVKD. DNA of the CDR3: TGTGCCAGCAGTTACGATTGGGGCGGGACTAGCTCCTACGAGCAGTACTTC. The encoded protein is CASSYDWGGTSSYEQYF.

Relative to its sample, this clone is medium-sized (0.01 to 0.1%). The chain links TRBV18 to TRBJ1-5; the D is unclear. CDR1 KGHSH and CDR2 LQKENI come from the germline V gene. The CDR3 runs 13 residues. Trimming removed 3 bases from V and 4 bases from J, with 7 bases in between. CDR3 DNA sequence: TGTGCCAGCTCACCGGCCGAAAATCAGCCCCAGCATTTT. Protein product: CASSPAENQPQHF.

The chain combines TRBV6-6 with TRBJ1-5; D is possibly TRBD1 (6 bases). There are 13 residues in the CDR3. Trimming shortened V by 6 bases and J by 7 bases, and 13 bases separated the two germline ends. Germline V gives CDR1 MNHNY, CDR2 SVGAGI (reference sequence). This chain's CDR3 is CASRTGFWQPQHF. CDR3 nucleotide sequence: TGTGCCAGCAGAACAGGGTTTTGGCAGCCCCAGCATTTT.

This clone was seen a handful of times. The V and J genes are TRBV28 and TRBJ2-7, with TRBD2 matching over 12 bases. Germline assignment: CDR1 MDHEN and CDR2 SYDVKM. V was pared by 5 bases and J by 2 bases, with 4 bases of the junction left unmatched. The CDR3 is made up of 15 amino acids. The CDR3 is CASSIPSGRAYEQYF. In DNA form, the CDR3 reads TGTGCCAGCAGTATACCTAGCGGGAGGGCCTACGAGCAGTACTTC.

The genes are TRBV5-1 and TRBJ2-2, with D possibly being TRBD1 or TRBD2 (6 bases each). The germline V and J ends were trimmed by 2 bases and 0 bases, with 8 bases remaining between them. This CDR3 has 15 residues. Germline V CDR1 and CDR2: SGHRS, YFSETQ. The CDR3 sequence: CASSFGGPNTGELFF. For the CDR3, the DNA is TGCGCCAGCAGCTTTGGGGGGCCGAACACCGGGGAGCTGTTTTTT.

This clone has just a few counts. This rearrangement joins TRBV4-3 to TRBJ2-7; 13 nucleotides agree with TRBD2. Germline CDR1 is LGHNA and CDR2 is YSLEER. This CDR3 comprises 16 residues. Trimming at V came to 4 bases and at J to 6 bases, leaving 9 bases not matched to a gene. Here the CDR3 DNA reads TGCGCCAGCAGCCTATTCGGACTAGCGGGAGTTAGCGAGCAGTACTTC. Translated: CASSLFGLAGVSEQYF.

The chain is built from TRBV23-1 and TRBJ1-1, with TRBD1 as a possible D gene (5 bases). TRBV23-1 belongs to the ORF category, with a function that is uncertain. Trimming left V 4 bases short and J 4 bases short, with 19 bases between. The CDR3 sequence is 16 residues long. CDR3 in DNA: TGCGCCAGCAGTCCCGAACCTCCAGGTGGGGCCACTGAAGCTTTCTTT. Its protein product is CASSPEPPGGATEAFF.

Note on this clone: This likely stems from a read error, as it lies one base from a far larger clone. CDR3 coding DNA: TGTGCCAGCAGCTTAGCAGGGGGGGCACAGACCTACGAGCAGTACTTC. It is translated as CASSLAGGAQTYEQYF. V is TRBV7-2 and J is TRBJ2-7; a weak D match, TRBD2 (7 bases). The CDR3 contains 16 residues. The germline V gene has CDR1 SGHTA and CDR2 FQGNSA. The V gene lost 0 bases and the J gene lost 2 bases, with 14 bases spanning the gap.

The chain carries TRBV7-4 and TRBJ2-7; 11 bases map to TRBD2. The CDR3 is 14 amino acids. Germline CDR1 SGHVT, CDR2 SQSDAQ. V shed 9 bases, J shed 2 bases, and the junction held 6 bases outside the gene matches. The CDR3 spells CASRLAGLAYEQYF. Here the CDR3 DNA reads TGTGCCAGTCGACTAGCGGGACTCGCCTACGAGCAGTACTTC.

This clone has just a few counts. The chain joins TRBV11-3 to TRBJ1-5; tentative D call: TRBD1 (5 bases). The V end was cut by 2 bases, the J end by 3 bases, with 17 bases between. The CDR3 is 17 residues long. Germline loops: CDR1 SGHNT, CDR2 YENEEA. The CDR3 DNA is TGTGCCAGCAGCTTACTTTGGGGCCAGGGCCCCAATCAGCCCCAGCATTTT. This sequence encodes CASSLLWGQGPNQPQHF. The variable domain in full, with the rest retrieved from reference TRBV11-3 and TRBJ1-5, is EAGVVQSPRYKIIEKKQPVAFWCNPISGHNTLYWYLQNLGQGPELLIRYENEEAVDDSQLPKDRFSAERLKGVDSTLKIQPAELGDSAVYLCASSLLWGQGPNQPQHFGDGTRLSIL.

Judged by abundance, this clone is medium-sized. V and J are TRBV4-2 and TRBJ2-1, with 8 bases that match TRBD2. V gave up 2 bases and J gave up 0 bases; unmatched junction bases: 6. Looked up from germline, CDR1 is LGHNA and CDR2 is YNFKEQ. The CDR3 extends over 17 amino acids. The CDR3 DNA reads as TGTGCCAGCAGCCAATTACTAGCGGAAACCTCCTACAATGAGCAGTTCTTC. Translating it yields CASSQLLAETSYNEQFF.

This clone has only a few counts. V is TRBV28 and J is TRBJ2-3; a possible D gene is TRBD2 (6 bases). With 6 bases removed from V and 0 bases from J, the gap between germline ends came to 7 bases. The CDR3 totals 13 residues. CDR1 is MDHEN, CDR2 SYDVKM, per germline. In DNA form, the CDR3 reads TGTGCCAGCAGGAGCGGGAGCACAGATACGCAGTATTTT. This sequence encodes CASRSGSTDTQYF.

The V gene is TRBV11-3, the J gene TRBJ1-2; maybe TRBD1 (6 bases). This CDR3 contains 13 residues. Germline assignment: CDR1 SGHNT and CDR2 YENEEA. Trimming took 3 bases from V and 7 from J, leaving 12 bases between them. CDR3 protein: CASSFGGAGGYTF. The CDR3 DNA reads TGTGCCAGCAGCTTTGGGGGCGCCGGTGGCTACACCTTC. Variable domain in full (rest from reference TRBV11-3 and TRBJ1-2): EAGVVQSPRYKIIEKKQPVAFWCNPISGHNTLYWYLQNLGQGPELLIRYENEEAVDDSQLPKDRFSAERLKGVDSTLKIQPAELGDSAVYLCASSFGGAGGYTFGSGTRLTVV.

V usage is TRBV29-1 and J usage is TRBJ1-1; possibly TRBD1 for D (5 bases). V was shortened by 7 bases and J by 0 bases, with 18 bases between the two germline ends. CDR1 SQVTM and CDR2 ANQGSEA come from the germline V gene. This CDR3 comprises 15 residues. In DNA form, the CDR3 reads TGCAGCGGTGGGTGGGGGGGGACCTTGAACACTGAAGCTTTCTTT. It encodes CSGGWGGTLNTEAFF.

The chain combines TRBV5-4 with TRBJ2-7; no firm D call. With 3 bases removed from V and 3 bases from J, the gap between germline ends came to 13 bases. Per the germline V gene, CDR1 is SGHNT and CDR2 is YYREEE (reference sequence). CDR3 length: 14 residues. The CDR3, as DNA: TGTGCCAGCAGCTCTCGTTATCGGATCTACGAGCAGTACTTC. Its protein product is CASSSRYRIYEQYF.

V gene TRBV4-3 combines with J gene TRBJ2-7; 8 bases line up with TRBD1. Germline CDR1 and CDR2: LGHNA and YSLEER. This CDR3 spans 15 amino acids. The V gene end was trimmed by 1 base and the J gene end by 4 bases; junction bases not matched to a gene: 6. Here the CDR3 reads CASSQVWTGRYEQYF. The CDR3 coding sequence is TGCGCCAGCAGCCAAGTGTGGACAGGGAGGTACGAGCAGTACTTC.